This TCR beta chain was captured in a study of blood T cell repertoires in COVID-19. CDR3 length: 13 residues. Germline V gene lookup returns CDR1 ENHRY and CDR2 SYGVKD. Trimming left V 0 bases short and J 8 bases short, with 8 bases between. The protocol was immunoSEQ multiplex PCR, while the TCRdb copy is restricted to in-frame clones and leaves out a portion. The repertoire holds around 22,000 clones, with approximately 91% as singletons. The chain links TRBV10-3 to TRBJ2-1; tentatively, D is TRBD1 (5 bases). The sample comprised peripheral blood. The source is an older woman with active COVID-19. CDR3 DNA sequence: TGTGCCATCAGTGAGTCTCCCAGGGATGAGCAGTTCTTC. This codes for CAISESPRDEQFF.